This is a list of T cell receptor beta chains from one sample in a study of blood T cell repertoires in COVID-19. Produced via immunoSEQ multiplex PCR; TCRdb's table is partial and in-frame only. The sample has under 150,000 clones, 76% seen once; the top ten hold around 4%. Sequenced material: peripheral blood. Receptors originate from a man aged 60 to 69 with acute or convalescent COVID-19. CDR3s include the opening cysteine and the closing phenylalanine or tryptophan. A D gene is named only where the DNA matches it firmly. Size values are once, few and many counts, or a class for expanded clones, and some rows have none.

DNA: TGTGCCAGTAGTATGGGACAGATCCGCTCTGGGGCCAACGTCCTGACTTTC; CDR3: CASSMGQIRSGANVLTF; V: TRBV19; J: TRBJ2-6; size: -; D: TRBD1
DNA: TGTGCCAGTAGTATAGGGGTTAGCTCGCTTACGCAGTATTTT; CDR3: CASSIGVSSLTQYF; V: TRBV19; J: TRBJ2-3; size: -; D: -
DNA: TGTGCCAGCAGCCCGAGGACAGGGACAAACATTCAGTACTTC; CDR3: CASSPRTGTNIQYF; V: TRBV11-2; J: TRBJ2-4; size: -; D: TRBD1
DNA: TGCGCCAGCAGTGAGGGGTCTAGCGGTTACGAGCAGTACTTC; CDR3: CASSEGSSGYEQYF; V: TRBV10-1; J: TRBJ2-7; size: -; D: TRBD2
DNA: TGTGCCAGCAGCCGGACAGGGGGCGATGAAAAACTGTTTTTT; CDR3: CASSRTGGDEKLFF; V: TRBV6-1; J: TRBJ1-4; size: -; D: TRBD1
DNA: TGTGCCAGCAGTCTCCCCTATACCTTC; CDR3: CASSLPYTF; V: TRBV28; J: TRBJ1-2; size: -; D: -
DNA: TGTGCTAGTGGTTTGGTACCAGGGGGCAACAATGAGCAGTTCTTC; CDR3: CASGLVPGGNNEQFF; V: TRBV12-5; J: TRBJ2-1; size: -; D: TRBD1
DNA: TGTGCCAGCAGCTCGAGGGAGACCCAGTACTTC; CDR3: CASSSRETQYF; V: TRBV7-2; J: TRBJ2-5; size: -; D: -
DNA: TGTGCCAGCAGCGCCCCGGGGTGGGAGCGGGGGGAAGAGACCCAGTACTTC; CDR3: CASSAPGWERGEETQYF; V: TRBV7-2; J: TRBJ2-5; size: many; D: TRBD2
DNA: TGTGCCAGCAGCTTAACAGGGGCACAAGAGACCCAGTACTTC; CDR3: CASSLTGAQETQYF; V: TRBV7-9; J: TRBJ2-5; size: -; D: TRBD1
DNA: TGTGCCAGCTCGGAGAGACTGATCAGCTCTGGAAACACCATATATTTT; CDR3: CASSERLISSGNTIYF; V: TRBV18; J: TRBJ1-3; size: -; D: -
DNA: TGTGCCAGCAGCCCCCGGACTAGCGGGGGGGGGCAGTTCTTC; CDR3: CASSPRTSGGGQFF; V: TRBV14; J: TRBJ2-1; size: once; D: TRBD2
DNA: TGTGCCAGTAGTATGCCGGGAGGGGGGGCGGAGGAGACCCAGTACTTC; CDR3: CASSMPGGGAEETQYF; V: TRBV19; J: TRBJ2-5; size: -; D: TRBD2
DNA: TGTGCCAGCAGCTCCTGGGAGAATCAGCCCCAGCATTTT; CDR3: CASSSWENQPQHF; V: TRBV7-9; J: TRBJ1-5; size: -; D: -
DNA: TGTGCCAGCAGTCCGACGAGGGGGGGCAGGCCCTACGAGCAGTACTTC; CDR3: CASSPTRGGRPYEQYF; V: TRBV28; J: TRBJ2-7; size: -; D: -
DNA: TGCGCCAGCAGCTTTGGGACAGGTTTCCTTCAAGAGACCCAGTACTTC; CDR3: CASSFGTGFLQETQYF; V: TRBV5-1; J: TRBJ2-5; size: -; D: TRBD1
DNA: TGTGCCAGCAGCCTACAGGGGTGGGAGACCCAGTACTTC; CDR3: CASSLQGWETQYF; V: TRBV12-3/TRBV12-4; J: TRBJ2-5; size: once; D: TRBD1